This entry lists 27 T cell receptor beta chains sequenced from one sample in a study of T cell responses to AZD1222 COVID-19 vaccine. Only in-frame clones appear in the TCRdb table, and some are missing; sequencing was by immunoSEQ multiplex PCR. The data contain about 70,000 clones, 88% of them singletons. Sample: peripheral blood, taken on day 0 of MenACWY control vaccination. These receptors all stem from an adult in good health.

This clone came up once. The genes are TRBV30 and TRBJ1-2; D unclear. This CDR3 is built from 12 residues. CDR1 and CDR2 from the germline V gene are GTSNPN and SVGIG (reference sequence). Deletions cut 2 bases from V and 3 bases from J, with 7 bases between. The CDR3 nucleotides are TGTGCCTGGAGTAGGTCCTACTATGGCTACACCTTC. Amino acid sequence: CAWSRSYYGYTF.

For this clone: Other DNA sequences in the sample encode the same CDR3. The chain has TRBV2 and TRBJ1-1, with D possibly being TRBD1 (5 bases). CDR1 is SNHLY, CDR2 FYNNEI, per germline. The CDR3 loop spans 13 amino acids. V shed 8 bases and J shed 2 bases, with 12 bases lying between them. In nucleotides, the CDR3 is TGTGCCAGCGCCTCCGGGGGAAACACTGAAGCTTTCTTT. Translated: CASASGGNTEAFF.

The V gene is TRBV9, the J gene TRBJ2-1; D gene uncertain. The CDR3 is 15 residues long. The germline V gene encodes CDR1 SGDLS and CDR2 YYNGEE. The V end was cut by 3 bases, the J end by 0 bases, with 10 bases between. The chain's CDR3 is CASSASSSSYNEQFF. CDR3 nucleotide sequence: TGTGCCAGCAGCGCCTCTAGTAGCTCCTACAATGAGCAGTTCTTC.

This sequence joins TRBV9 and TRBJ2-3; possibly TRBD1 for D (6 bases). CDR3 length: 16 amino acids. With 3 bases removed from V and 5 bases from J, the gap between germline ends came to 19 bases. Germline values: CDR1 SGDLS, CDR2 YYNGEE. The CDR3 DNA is TGTGCCAGCAGCGGAAGGTGGGGGCCAGCACAAGATACGCAGTATTTT. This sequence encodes CASSGRWGPAQDTQYF. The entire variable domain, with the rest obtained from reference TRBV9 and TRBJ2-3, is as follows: DSGVTQTPKHLITATGQRVTLRCSPRSGDLSVYWYQQSLDQGLQFLIQYYNGEERAKGNILERFSAQQFPDLHSELNLSSLELGDSALYFCASSGRWGPAQDTQYFGPGTRLTVL.

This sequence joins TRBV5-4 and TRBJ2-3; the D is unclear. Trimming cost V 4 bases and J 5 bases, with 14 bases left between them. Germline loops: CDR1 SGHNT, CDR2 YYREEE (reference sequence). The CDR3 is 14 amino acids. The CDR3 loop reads CASSVPTSVDTQYF. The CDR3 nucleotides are TGTGCCAGCAGCGTACCGACCTCGGTAGATACGCAGTATTTT. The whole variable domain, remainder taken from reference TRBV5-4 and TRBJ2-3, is ETGVTQSPTHLIKTRGQQVTLRCSSQSGHNTVSWYQQALGQGPQFIFQYYREEENGRGNFPPRFSGLQFPNYSSELNVNALELDDSALYLCASSVPTSVDTQYFGPGTRLTVL.

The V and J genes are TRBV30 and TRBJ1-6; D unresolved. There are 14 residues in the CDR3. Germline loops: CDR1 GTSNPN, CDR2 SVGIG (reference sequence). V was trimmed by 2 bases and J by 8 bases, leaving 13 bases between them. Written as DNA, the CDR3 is TGTGCCTGGAGTCTTGGGGTGGGTTATTCACCCCTCCACTTT. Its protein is CAWSLGVGYSPLHF.

CDR3 amino acids: CASSPGSYGYTF. For the CDR3, the DNA is TGTGCCAGCAGCCCCGGGTCTTATGGCTACACCTTC. V usage is TRBV2 and J usage is TRBJ1-2, with D uncertain. Trimming pared 6 bases from V and 5 bases from J, leaving 10 bases between. The CDR3 covers 12 residues. CDR1 is SNHLY, CDR2 FYNNEI, per germline.

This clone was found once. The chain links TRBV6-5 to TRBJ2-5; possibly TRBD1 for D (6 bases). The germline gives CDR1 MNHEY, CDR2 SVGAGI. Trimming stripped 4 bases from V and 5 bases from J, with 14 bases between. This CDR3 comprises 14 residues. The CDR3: CASSLGGSGETQYF. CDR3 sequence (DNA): TGTGCCAGCAGTTTAGGGGGTTCGGGCGAGACCCAGTACTTC.

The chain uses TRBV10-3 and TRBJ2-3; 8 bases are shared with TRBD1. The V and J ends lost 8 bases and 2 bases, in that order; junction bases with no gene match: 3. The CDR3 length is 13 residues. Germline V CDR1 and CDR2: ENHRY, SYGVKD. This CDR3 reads CAIRQGFTDTQYF. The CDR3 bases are TGTGCCATCCGACAGGGGTTCACAGATACGCAGTATTTT.

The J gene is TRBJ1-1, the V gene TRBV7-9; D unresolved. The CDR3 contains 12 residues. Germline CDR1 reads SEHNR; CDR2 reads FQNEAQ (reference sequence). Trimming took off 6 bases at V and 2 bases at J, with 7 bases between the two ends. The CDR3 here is CASRKGNTEAFF. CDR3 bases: TGTGCCAGCAGGAAGGGAAACACTGAAGCTTTCTTT.

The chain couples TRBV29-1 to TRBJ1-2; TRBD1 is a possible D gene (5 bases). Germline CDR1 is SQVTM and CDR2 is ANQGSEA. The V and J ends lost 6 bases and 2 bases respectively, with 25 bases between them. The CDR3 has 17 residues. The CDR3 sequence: CSVWGSPTRQGNYGYTF. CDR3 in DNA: TGCAGCGTGTGGGGGTCCCCTACGAGGCAGGGAAACTATGGCTACACCTTC.

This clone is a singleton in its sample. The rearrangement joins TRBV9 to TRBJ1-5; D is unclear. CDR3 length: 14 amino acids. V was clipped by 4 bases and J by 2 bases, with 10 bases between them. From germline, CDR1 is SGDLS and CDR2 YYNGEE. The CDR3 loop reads CASSPDTGNQPQHF. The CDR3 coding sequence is TGTGCCAGCAGCCCAGACACGGGCAATCAGCCCCAGCATTTT.

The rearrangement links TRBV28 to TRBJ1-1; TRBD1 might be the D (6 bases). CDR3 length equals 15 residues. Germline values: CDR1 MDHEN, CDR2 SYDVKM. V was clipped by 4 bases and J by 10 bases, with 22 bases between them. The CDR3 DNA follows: TGTGCCAGCAGTTCTCAGGGGCGCATTATCATAGCAGCTTTCTTT. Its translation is CASSSQGRIIIAAFF.

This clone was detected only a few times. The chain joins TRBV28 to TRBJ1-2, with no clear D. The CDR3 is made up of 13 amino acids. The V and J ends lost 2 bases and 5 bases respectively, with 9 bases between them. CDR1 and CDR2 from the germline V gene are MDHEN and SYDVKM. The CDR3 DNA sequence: TGTGCCAGCAGTTTACGCCAGCCGTATGGCTACACCTTC. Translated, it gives CASSLRQPYGYTF.

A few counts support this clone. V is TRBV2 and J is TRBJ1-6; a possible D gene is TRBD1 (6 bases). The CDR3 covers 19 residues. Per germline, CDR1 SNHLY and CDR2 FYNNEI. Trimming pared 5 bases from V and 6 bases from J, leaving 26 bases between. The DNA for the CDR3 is TGTGCCAGCAGTAATCCGGGGAGTCAGGGGCCCCTCTTTAATTCACCCCTCCACTTT. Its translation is CASSNPGSQGPLFNSPLHF.

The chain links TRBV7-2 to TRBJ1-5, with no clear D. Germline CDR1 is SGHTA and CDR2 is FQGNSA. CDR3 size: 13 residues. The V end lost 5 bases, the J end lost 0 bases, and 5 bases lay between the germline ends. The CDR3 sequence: CASSRDSNQPQHF. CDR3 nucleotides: TGTGCCAGCAGCAGGGATAGCAATCAGCCCCAGCATTTT. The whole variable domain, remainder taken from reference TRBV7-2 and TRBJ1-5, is GAGVSQSPSNKVTEKGKDVELRCDPISGHTALYWYRQSLGQGLEFLIYFQGNSAPDKSGLPSDRFSAERTGGSVSTLTIQRTQQEDSAVYLCASSRDSNQPQHFGDGTRLSIL.

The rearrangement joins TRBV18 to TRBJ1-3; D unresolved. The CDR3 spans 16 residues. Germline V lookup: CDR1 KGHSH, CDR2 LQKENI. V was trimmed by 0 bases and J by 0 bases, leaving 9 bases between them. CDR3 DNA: TGTGCCAGCTCACCACCTAACACCAACTCTGGAAACACCATATATTTT. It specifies CASSPPNTNSGNTIYF.

CDR3 sequence (DNA): TGTGCCACCTGTTTGGGGGACGGTACCAATGAGCAGTTCTTC. Protein: CATCLGDGTNEQFF. The chain carries TRBV7-9 and TRBJ2-1; D is perhaps TRBD1 or TRBD2 (5 bases each). Trimming cost V 10 bases and J 6 bases, with 19 bases left between them. Germline-derived CDR1 and CDR2 are SEHNR and FQNEAQ (reference sequence). CDR3 length: 14 amino acids.

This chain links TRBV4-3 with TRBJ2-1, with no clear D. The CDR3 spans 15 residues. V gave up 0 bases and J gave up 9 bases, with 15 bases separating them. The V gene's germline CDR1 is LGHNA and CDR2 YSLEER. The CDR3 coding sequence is TGCGCCAGCAGCCAAGAAGGGCAGACCTCGGGTGAGCAGTTCTTC. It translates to CASSQEGQTSGEQFF.

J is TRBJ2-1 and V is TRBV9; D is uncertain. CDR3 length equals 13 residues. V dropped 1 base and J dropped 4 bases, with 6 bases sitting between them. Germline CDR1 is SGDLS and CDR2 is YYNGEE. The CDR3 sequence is CASSVRTYNEQFF. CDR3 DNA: TGTGCCAGCAGCGTAAGGACGTACAATGAGCAGTTCTTC.

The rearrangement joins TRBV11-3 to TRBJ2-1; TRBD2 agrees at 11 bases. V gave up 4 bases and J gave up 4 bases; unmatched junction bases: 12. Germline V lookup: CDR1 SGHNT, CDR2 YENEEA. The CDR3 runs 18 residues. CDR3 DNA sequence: TGTGCCAGCAGCTCTATCCCCCTCCTAGCGGGGGGTTACAATGAGCAGTTCTTC. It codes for CASSSIPLLAGGYNEQFF.

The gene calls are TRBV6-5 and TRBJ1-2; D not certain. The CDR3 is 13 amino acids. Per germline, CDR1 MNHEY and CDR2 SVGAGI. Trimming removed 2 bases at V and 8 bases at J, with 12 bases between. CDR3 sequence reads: CASSYQRAKGYTF. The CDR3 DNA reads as TGTGCCAGCAGTTACCAACGGGCGAAAGGCTACACCTTC.

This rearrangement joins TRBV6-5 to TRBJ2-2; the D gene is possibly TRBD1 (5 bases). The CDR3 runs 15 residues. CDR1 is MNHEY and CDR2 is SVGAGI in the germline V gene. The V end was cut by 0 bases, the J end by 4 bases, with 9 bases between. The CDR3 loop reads CASSYSAGPTGELFF. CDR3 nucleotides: TGTGCCAGCAGTTACTCAGCAGGGCCCACCGGGGAGCTGTTTTTT.

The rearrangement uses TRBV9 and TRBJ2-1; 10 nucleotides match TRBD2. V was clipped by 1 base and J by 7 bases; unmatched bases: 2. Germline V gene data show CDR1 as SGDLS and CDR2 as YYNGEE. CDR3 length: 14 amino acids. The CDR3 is CASSVNSGGNEQFF. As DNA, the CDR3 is TGTGCCAGCAGCGTAAATAGCGGGGGGAATGAGCAGTTCTTC.

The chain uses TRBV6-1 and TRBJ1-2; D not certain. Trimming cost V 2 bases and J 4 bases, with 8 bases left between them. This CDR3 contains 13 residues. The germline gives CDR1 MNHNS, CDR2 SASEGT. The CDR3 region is CASSESWSYGYTF. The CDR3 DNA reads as TGTGCCAGCAGTGAAAGCTGGTCCTATGGCTACACCTTC.

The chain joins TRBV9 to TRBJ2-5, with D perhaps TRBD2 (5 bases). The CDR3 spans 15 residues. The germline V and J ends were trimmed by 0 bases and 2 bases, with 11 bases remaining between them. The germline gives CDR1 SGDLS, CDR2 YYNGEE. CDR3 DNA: TGTGCCAGCAGCGTAGCTGATCTAGCTCAAGAGACCCAGTACTTC. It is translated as CASSVADLAQETQYF.

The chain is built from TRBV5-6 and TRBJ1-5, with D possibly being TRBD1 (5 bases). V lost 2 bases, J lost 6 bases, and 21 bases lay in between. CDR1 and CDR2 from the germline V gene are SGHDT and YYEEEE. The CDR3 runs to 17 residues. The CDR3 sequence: CASSFLGRGPAAQPQHF. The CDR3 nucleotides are TGTGCCAGCAGCTTCTTGGGTAGGGGCCCTGCTGCTCAGCCCCAGCATTTT.